The rows below give T cell receptor beta chains drawn from one sample of a study of shared clonotypes between healthy human individuals. Sequencing used immunoSEQ multiplex PCR; TCRdb keeps in-frame clones, though not all of them. The sample yields 490,000 or so clones, roughly four fifths seen once. What was sequenced was PBMCs. Receptors originate from a middle-aged woman in good health. Some clones in this sample may be carry-over from other donors' samples. The CDR3 runs from the conserved cysteine through the conserved F or W. A D gene is named only where the DNA matches it firmly. Clone size appears in some rows only: once, few, many, or a class for an expanded clone.

TRBD1,.,TRBV18,TRBJ2-5,CASSPGQGQETQYF,TGTGCCAGCTCACCTGGACAGGGACAAGAGACCCAGTACTTC
.,.,TRBV18,TRBJ2-2,CASSPRTNTGELFF,TGTGCCAGCTCACCGAGGACAAACACCGGGGAGCTGTTTTTT
TRBD1,.,TRBV5-1,TRBJ1-4,CASSARTGAEKLFF,TGCGCCAGCAGCGCCCGGACAGGGGCTGAAAAACTGTTTTTT
TRBD2,.,TRBV25-1,TRBJ2-1,CASTSSGGNNNEQFF,TGTGCCAGCACCTCTTCGGGAGGAAATAACAATGAGCAGTTCTTC
.,.,TRBV18,TRBJ2-5,CASSGSPFRETQYF,TGTGCCAGCTCAGGGAGTCCTTTCCGAGAGACCCAGTACTTC
TRBD1,.,TRBV5-1,TRBJ2-2,CASTGQGAGELFF,TGCGCCAGCACGGGACAGGGGGCCGGGGAGCTGTTTTTT
TRBD2,.,TRBV5-8,TRBJ2-3,CASSWTGTSGGTDTQYF,TGTGCCAGCAGCTGGACTGGGACTAGCGGGGGCACAGATACGCAGTATTTT
.,.,TRBV18,TRBJ1-3,CASSQGSSGNTIYF,TGTGCCAGCTCACAGGGGAGCTCTGGAAACACCATATATTTT
TRBD2,few,TRBV28,TRBJ2-7,CASSLGGRGPNEQYF,TGTGCCAGCAGTTTAGGCGGGAGAGGCCCGAACGAGCAGTACTTC
.,.,TRBV18,TRBJ2-6,CASSSSGANVLTF,TGTGCCAGCTCAAGCTCTGGGGCCAACGTCCTGACTTTC
.,.,TRBV21-1,TRBJ2-2,CASSNLLQGTNTGELFF,TGTGCCAGCAGCAATCTCCTACAGGGGACGAACACCGGGGAGCTGTTTTTT